The T cell receptor beta chain under discussion was sequenced for a study of OX40 agonist ivuxolimab in advanced cancers. Study in general: Those treated in dose escalation had hepatocellular carcinoma, melanoma, renal cell cancer or head and neck cancer.

Generated by immunoSEQ multiplex PCR, the TCRdb table keeps only in-frame clones and is missing some. The sample lists about 48,000 clones, nearly 85% occurring once. From germline, CDR1 is SGHVS and CDR2 FNYEAQ. The V and J ends lost 5 bases and 1 base respectively, with 8 bases between them. The CDR3 is 13 amino acids. This clone was counted a few times. The receptor was isolated from an adult with an advanced solid tumor such as melanoma, head and neck, liver or kidney cancer. The sample here was CD4+ or CD8+ T cells sorted from blood, taken in a trial of the OX40 agonist ivuxolimab. This rearrangement joins TRBV7-6 to TRBJ2-5; D gene uncertain. The CDR3 DNA reads as TGTGCCAGCAGCCCCGGTGCCCAAGAGACCCAGTACTTC. Its protein is CASSPGAQETQYF.